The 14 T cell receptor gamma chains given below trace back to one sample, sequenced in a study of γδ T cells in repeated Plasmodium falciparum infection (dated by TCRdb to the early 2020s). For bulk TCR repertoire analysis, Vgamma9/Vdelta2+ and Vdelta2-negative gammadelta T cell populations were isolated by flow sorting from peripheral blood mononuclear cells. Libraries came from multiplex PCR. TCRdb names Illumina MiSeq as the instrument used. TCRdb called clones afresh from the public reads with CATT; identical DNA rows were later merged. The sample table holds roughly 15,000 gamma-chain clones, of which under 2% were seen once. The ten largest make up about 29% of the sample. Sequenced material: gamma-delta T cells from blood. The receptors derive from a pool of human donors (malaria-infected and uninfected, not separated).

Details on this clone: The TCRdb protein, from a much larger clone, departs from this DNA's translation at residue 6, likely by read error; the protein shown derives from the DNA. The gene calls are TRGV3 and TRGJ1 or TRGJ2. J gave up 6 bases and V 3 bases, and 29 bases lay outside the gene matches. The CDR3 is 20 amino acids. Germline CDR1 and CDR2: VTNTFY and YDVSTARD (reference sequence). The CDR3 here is CATWDGPAPPRNPTTYKKLF. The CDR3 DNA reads TGTGCCACCTGGGACGGGCCGGCCCCCCCCCGGAACCCCACTACTTATAAGAAACTCTTT.

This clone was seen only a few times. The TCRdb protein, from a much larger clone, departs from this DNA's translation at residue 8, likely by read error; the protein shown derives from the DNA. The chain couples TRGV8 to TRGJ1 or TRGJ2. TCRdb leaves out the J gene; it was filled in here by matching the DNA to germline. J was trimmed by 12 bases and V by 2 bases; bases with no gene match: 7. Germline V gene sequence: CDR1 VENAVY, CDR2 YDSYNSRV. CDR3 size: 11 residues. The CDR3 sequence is CATWDKFGKLF. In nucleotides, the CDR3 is TGTGCCACCTGGGATAAATTCGGGAAACTCTTT.

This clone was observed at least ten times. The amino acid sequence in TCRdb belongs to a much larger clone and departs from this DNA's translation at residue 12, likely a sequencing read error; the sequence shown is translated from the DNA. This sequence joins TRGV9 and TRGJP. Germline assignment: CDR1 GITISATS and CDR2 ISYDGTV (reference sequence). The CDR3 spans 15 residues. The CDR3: CALWEVLLGKKNKVF. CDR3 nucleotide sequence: TGTGCCTTGTGGGAGGTGCTATTGGGCAAAAAAAACAAGGTATTT.

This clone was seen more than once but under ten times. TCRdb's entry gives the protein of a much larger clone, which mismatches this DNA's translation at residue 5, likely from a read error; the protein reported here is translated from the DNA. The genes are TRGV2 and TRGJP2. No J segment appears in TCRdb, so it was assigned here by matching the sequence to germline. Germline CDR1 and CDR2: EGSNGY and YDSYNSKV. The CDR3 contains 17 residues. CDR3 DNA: TGTGCCACCTGGGGCGGGCCAGATCCCGTTAGTGATTGGATCAAGACGTTT. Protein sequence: CATWGGPDPVSDWIKTF.

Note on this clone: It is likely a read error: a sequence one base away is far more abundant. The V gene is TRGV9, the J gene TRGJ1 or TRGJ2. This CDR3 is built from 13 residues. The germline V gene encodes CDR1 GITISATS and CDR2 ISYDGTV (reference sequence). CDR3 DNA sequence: TGTGCCTTGTGGGAGGGTGGTTATTATAAGAAGCTCTTT. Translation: CALWEGGYYKKLF.

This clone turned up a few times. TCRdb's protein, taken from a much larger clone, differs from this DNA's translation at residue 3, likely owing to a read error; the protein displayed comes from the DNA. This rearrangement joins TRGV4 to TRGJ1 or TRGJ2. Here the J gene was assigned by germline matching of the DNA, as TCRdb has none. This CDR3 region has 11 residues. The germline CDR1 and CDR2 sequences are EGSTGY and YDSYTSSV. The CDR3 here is CAPWDGSKKLF. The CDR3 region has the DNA TGTGCCCCCTGGGATGGGTCTAAGAAACTCTTT.

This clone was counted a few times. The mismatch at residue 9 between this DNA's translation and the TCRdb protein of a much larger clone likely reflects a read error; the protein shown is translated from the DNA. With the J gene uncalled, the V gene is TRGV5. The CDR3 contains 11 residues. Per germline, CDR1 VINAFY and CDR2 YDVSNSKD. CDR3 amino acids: CATWDSAKELF. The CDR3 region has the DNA TGTGCCACCTGGGACAGCGCTAAGGAACTCTTT.

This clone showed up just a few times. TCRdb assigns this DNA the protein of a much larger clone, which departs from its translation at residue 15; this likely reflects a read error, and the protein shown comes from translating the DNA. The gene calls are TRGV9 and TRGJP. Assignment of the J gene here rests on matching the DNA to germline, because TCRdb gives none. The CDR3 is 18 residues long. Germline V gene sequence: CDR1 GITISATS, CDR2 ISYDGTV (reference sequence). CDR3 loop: CALWESNPQELGKKVKVF. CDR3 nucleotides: TGTGCCTTGTGGGAGTCCAACCCTCAAGAGTTGGGCAAAAAAGTCAAGGTATTT.

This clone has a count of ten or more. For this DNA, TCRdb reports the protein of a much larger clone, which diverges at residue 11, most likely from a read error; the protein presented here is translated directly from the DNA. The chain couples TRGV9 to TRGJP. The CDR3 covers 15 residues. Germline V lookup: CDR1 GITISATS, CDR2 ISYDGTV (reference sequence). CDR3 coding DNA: TGTGCCTTGTGGGCGACTGAGTTGGGCAAAAGAATCAAGGTATTT. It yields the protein CALWATELGKRIKVF.

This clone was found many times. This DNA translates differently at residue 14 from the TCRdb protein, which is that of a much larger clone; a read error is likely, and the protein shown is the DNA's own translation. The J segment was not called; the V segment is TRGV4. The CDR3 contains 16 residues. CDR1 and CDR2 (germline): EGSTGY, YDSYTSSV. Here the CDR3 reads CATWEIQELGKKIRVF. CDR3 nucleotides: TGTGCCACCTGGGAGATACAAGAGTTGGGCAAAAAAATCAGGGTATTT.

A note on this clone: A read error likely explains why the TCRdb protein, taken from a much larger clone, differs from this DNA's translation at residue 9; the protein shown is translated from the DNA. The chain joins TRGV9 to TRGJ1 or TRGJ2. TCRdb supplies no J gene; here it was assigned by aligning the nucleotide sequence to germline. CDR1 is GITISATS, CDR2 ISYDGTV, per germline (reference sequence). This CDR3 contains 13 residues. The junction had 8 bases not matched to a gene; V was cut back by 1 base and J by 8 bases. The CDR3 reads CALWEVGSHKKLF. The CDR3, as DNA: TGTGCCTTGTGGGAGGTTGGTTCCCATAAGAAACTCTTT.

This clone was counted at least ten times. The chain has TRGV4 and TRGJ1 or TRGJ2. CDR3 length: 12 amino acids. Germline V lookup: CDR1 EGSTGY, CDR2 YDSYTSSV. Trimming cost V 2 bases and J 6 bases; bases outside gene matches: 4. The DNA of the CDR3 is TGTGCCACCTGGGATGAATCTTATAAGAAACTCTTT. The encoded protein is CATWDESYKKLF.

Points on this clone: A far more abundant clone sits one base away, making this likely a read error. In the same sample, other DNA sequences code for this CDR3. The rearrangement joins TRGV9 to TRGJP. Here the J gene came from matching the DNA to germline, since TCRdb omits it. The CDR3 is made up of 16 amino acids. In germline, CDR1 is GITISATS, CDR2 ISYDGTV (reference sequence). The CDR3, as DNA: TGTGCCCTGTGGGAGGACAACGAGTTGGGCAAAAAAATCAAGGTATTT. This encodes CALWEDNELGKKIKVF.

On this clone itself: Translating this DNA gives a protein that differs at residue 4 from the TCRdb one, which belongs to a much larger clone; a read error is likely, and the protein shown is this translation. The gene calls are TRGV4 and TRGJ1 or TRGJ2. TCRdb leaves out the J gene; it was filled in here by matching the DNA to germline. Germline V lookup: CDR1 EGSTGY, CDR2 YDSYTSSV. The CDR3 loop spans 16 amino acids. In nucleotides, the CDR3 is TGTGCCACCTGTGATGGGTACCCTCCAGTTTATTATAAGAAACTCTTT. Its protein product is CATCDGYPPVYYKKLF.